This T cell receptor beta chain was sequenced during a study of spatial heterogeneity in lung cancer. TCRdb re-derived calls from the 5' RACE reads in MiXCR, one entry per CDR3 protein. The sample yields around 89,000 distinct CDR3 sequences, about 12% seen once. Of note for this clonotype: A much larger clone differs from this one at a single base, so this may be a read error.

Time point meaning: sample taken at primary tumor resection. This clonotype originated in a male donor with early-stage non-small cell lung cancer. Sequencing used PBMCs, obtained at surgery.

The CDR3 DNA is TGTGCCAGCAGATTGTCGGCGGCAGGCTATGGCTACACCTTC. Translating gives CASRLSAAGYGYTF. This chain joins TRBV12-3 or TRBV12-4 and TRBJ1-2; no firm D call. Trimming pared 6 bases from V and 4 bases from J, leaving 15 bases between. This CDR3 contains 14 residues.